The present T cell receptor beta chain was sequenced within a study of shared clonotypes between healthy human individuals. Study-wide findings and caveats: Compared with clonotypes that all four donors shared, non-shared clonotypes had lower generation probabilities. Shared across a handful of donors were around 5% of the naive CD4 clonotypes.

The table lists this clone with a count of one. Antigen unknown. CDR1 SQVTM and CDR2 ANQGSEA come from the germline V gene. This CDR3 contains 13 residues. V gave up 7 bases and J gave up 0 bases, with 12 bases separating them. Each sample came from a Caucasian adult donor living in Nashville, Tennessee. The genomic DNA of each subset was split evenly across several immunoSEQ plates. Generated by immunoSEQ multiplex PCR, the TCRdb table keeps only in-frame clones and is missing some. The repertoire holds 2 million to 2.5 million clones, with 90% to 96% as singletons. The sequence was collected from a man aged 18 to 29 in good health. This chain uses TRBV29-1 with TRBJ1-1; possible D gene TRBD1, 5 bases. The sequenced sample consisted of naive CD4+ T cells sorted from blood. Subset of the sample: CD45RA+ positively selected. The CDR3 reads CSASGGVNTEAFF. CDR3 nucleotide sequence: TGCAGCGCCTCGGGGGGGGTGAACACTGAAGCTTTCTTT.